The entry below describes one TCR beta chain. Antigen unknown. In the naive CD8 group, cells lacked CD45RO and were positively selected for CCR7, so terminally differentiated effector memory CD45RA+ cells were left out. This sample is part of a study of shared clonotypes between healthy human individuals. General study results and limits: Clonotypes shared by all four donors outscored non-shared clonotypes in generation probability. Of the naive CD4 clonotypes, around 4.7% were shared across several donors. Sorted-subset samples were not fully sequenced, rarefaction indicated.

The genomic DNA of each subset was split evenly across several immunoSEQ plates. Sequencing was performed with immunoSEQ multiplex PCR; in TCRdb, only in-frame clones are kept and a portion is missing. The sample includes approximately 2,200,000 clones, more than 85% seen only once; the top ten take around 1.7%. Germline V gene lookup returns CDR1 SGHVT and CDR2 SQSDAQ. This CDR3 is 18 amino acids long. V shed 4 bases and J 0 bases; nucleotides not matched to a gene: 12. Input material: naive CD8+ T cells from PBMCs. This clonotype was obtained from a man younger than 30 in good health. Some clones in this sample may be carry-over from other donors' samples. V is TRBV7-4 and J is TRBJ2-3, with 8 bases identical to TRBD2. The CDR3 spells CASSSIAGLEFSTDTQYF. Written as DNA, the CDR3 is TGTGCCAGCAGCTCTATAGCGGGGTTAGAATTTAGCACAGATACGCAGTATTTT.